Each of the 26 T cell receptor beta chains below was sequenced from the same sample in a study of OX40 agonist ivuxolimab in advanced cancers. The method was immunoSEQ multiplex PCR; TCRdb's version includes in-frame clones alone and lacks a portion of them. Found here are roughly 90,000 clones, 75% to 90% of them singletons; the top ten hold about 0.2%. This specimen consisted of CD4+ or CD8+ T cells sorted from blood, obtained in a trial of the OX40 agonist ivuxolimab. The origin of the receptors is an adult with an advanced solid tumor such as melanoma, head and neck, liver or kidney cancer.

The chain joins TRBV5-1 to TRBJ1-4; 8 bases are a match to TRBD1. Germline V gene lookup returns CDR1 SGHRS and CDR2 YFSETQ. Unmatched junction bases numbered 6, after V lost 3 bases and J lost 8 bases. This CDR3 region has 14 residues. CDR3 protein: CASSSTGGGEKLFF. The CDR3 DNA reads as TGCGCCAGCAGCTCTACAGGGGGAGGCGAAAAACTGTTTTTT.

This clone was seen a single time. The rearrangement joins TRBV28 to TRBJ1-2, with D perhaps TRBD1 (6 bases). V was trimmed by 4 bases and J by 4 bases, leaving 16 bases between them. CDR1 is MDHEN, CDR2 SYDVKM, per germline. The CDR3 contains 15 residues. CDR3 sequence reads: CASSSQEQGLYGYTF. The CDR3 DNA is TGTGCCAGCAGTTCACAAGAACAGGGCCTCTATGGCTACACCTTC.

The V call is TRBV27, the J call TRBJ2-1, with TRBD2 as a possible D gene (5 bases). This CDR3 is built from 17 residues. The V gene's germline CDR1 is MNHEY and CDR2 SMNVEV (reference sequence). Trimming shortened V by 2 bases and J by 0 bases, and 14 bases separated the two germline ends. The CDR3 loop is CASSLMAGGSSYNEQFF. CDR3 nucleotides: TGTGCCAGCAGTTTAATGGCAGGAGGAAGCTCCTACAATGAGCAGTTCTTC.

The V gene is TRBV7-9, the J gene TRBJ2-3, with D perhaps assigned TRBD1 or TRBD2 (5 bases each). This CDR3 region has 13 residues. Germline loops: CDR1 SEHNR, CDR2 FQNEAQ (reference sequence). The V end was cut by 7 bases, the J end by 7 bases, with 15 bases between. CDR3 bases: TGTGCCAGCAACCTCGGGGACGTAAATACGCAGTATTTT. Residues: CASNLGDVNTQYF.

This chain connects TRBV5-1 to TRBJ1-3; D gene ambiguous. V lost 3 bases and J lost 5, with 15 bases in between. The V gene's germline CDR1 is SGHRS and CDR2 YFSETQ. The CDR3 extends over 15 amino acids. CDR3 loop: CASSSLGGVRNTIYF. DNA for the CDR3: TGCGCCAGCAGCTCTCTAGGAGGAGTTCGAAACACCATATATTTT.

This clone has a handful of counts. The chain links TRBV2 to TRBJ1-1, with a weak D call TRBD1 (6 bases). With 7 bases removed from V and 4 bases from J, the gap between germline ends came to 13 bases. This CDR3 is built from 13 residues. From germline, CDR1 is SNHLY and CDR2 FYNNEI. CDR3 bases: TGTGCCAGCAACTGGGGGGGCGGCACTGAAGCTTTCTTT. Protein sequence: CASNWGGGTEAFF. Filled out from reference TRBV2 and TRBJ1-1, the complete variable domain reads EPEVTQTPSHQVTQMGQEVILRCVPISNHLYFYWYRQILGQKVEFLVSFYNNEISEKSEIFDDQFSVERPDGSNFTLKIRSTKLEDSAMYFCASNWGGGTEAFFGQGTRLTVV.

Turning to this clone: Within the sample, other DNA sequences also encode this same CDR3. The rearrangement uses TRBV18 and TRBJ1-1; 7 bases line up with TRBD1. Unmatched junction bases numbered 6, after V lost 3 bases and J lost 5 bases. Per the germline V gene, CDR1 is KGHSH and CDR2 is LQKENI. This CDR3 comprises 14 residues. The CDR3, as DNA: TGTGCCAGCTCACCGCAAGGGGGCTTTACTGAAGCTTTCTTT. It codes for CASSPQGGFTEAFF.

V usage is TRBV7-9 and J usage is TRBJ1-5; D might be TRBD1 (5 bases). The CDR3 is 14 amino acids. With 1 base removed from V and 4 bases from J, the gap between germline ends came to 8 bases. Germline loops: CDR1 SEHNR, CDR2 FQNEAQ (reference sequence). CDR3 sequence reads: CASSLGGGNQPQHF. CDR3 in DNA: TGTGCCAGCAGCTTAGGTGGGGGAAATCAGCCCCAGCATTTT.

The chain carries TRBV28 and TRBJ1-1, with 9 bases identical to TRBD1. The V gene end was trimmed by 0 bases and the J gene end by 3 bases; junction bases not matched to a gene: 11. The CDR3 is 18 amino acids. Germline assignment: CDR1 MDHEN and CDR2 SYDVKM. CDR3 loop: CASSLWGTGTRSDTEAFF. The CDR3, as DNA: TGTGCCAGCAGTTTATGGGGGACAGGGACCCGCTCTGACACTGAAGCTTTCTTT.

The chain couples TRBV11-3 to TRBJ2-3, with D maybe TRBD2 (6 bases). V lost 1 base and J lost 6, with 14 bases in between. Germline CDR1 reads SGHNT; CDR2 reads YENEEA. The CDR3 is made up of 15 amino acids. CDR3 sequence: CASSLGRGSRDTQYF. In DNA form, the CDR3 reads TGTGCCAGCAGCTTAGGCCGGGGGTCGCGTGATACGCAGTATTTT.

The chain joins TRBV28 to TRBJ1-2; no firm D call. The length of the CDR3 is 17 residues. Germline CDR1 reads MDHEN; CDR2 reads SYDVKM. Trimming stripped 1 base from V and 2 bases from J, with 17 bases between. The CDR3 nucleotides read TGTGCCAGCAGTTTATTGGCAGGCCGCAAAGAAAACTATGGCTACACCTTC. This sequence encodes CASSLLAGRKENYGYTF.

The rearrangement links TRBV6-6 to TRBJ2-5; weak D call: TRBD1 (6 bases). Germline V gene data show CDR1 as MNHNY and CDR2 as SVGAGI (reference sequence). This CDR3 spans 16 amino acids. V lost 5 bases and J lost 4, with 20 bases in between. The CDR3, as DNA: TGTGCCAGCAGTCAGTTGTCGGGACCAGGGGTAGAGACCCAGTACTTC. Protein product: CASSQLSGPGVETQYF.

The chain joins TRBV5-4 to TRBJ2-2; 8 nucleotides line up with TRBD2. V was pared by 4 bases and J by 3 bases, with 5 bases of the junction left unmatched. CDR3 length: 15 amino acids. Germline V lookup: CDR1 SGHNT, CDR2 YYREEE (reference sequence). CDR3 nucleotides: TGTGCCAGCAGCCTGGGTAGCGGGGACACCGGGGAGCTGTTTTTT. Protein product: CASSLGSGDTGELFF.

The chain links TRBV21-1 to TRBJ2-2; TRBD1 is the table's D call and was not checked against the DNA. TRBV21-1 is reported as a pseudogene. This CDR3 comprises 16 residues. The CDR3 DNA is TGTGCCAGCAGCCTAAGGCCCGGACAGGGGCACGGGGAGCTGTTTTTT. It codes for CASSLRPGQGHGELFF.

The CDR3 DNA reads TGTGCCAGCAGCTACGGACAGGGCAACACTGAAGCTTTCTTT. Translated: CASSYGQGNTEAFF. V and J are TRBV9 and TRBJ1-1, with 8 bases matching TRBD1. The junction had 4 bases not matched to a gene; V was cut back by 4 bases and J by 2 bases. Germline V gene lookup returns CDR1 SGDLS and CDR2 YYNGEE. The CDR3 extends over 14 amino acids.

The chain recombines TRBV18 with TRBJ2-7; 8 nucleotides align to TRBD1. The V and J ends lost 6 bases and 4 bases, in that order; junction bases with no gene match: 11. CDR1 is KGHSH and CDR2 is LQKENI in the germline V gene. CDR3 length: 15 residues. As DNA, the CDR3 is TGTGCCAGCTCCCACACCGGGACAGGACCTTACGAGCAGTACGTC. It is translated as CASSHTGTGPYEQYV.

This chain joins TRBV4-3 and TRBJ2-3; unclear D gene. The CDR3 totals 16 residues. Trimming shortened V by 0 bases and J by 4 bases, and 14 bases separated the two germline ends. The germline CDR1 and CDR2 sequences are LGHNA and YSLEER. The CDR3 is CASSQDFHSIADTQYF. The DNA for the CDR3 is TGCGCCAGCAGCCAAGATTTTCATTCGATCGCAGATACGCAGTATTTT.

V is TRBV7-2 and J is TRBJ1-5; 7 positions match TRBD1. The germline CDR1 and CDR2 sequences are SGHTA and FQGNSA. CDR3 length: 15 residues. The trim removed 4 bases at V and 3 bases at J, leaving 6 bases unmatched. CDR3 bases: TGTGCCAGCAGCTACGGGACAGCACTCAATCAGCCCCAGCATTTT. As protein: CASSYGTALNQPQHF. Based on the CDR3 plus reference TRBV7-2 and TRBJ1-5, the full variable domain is GAGVSQSPSNKVTEKGKDVELRCDPISGHTALYWYRQSLGQGLEFLIYFQGNSAPDKSGLPSDRFSAERTGGSVSTLTIQRTQQEDSAVYLCASSYGTALNQPQHFGDGTRLSIL.

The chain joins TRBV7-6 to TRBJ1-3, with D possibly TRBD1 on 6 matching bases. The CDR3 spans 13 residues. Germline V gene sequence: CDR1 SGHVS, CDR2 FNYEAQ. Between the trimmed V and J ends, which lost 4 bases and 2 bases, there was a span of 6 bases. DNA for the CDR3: TGTGCCAGCAGCTCAGGGGCTGGAAACACCATATATTTT. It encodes CASSSGAGNTIYF. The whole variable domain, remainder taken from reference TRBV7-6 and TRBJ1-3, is GAGVSQSPRYKVTKRGQDVALRCDPISGHVSLYWYRQALGQGPEFLTYFNYEAQQDKSGLPNDRFSAERPEGSISTLTIQRTEQRDSAMYRCASSSGAGNTIYFGEGSWLTVV.

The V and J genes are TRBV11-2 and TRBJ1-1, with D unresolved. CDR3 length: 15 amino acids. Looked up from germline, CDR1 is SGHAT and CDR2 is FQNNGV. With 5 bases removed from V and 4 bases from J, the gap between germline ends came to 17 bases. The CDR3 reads CASSPSAGIPTEAFF. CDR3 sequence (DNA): TGTGCCAGCAGCCCCAGCGCAGGAATCCCCACTGAAGCTTTCTTT. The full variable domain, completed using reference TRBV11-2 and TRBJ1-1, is EAGVAQSPRYKIIEKRQSVAFWCNPISGHATLYWYQQILGQGPKLLIQFQNNGVVDDSQLPKDRFSAERLKGVDSTLKIQPAKLEDSAVYLCASSPSAGIPTEAFFGQGTRLTVV.

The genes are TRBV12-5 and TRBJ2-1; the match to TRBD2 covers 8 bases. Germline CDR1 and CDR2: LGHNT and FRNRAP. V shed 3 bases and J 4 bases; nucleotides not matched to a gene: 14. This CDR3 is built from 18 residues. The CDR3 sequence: CASGFTGLAGGTYNEQFF. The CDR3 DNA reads TGTGCTAGTGGTTTTACTGGACTAGCTGGGGGAACATACAATGAGCAGTTCTTC.

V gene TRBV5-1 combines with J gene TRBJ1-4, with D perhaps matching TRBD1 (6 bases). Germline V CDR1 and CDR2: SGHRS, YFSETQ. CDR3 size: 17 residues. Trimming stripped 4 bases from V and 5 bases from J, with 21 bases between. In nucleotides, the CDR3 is TGCGCCAGCAGCCTTACCGGGCCAAGGGGGGGAAATGAAAAACTGTTTTTT. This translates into CASSLTGPRGGNEKLFF. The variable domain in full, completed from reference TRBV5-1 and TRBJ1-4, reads KAGVTQTPRYLIKTRGQQVTLSCSPISGHRSVSWYQQTPGQGLQFLFEYFSETQRNKGNFPGRFSGRQFSNSRSEMNVSTLELGDSALYLCASSLTGPRGGNEKLFFGSGTQLSVL.

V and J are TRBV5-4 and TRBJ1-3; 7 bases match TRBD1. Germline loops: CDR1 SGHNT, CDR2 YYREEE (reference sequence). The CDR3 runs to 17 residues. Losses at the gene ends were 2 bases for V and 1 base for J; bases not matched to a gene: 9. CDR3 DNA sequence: TGTGCCAGCAGCTTTGGGGGGATCAGGGGGTCTGGAAACACCATATATTTT. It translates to CASSFGGIRGSGNTIYF.

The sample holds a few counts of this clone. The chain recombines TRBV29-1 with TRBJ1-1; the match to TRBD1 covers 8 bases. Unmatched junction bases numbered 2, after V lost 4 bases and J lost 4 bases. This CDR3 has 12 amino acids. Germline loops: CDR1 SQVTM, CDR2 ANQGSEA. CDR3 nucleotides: TGCAGCGTTGGGACAGGGTTCACTGAAGCTTTCTTT. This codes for CSVGTGFTEAFF.

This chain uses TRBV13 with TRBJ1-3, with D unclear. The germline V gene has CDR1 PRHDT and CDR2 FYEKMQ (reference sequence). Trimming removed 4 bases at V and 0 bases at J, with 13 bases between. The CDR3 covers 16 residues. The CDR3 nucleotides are TGTGCCAGCAGCTCGCGTTATGTGAGCTCTGGAAACACCATATATTTT. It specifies CASSSRYVSSGNTIYF.

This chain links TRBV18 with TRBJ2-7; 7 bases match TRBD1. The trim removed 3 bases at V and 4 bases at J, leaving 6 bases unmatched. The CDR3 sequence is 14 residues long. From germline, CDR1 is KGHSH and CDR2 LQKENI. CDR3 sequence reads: CASSPDRVAYEQYF. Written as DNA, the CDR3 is TGTGCCAGCTCACCCGACAGGGTTGCTTACGAGCAGTACTTC. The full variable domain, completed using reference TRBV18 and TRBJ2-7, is NAGVMQNPRHLVRRRGQEARLRCSPMKGHSHVYWYRQLPEEGLKFMVYLQKENIIDESGMPKERFSAEFPKEGPSILRIQQVVRGDSAAYFCASSPDRVAYEQYFGPGTRLTVT.